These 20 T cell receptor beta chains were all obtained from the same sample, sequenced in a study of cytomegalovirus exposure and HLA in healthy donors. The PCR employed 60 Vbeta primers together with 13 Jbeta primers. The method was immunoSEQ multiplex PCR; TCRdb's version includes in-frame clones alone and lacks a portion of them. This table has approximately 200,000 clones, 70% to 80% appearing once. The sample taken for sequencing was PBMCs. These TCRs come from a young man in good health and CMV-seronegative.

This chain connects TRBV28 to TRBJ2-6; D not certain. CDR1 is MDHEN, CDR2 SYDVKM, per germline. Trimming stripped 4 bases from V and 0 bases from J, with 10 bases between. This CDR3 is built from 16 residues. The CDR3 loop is CASSSISGSGANVLTF. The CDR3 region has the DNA TGTGCCAGCAGTTCAATATCCGGCTCTGGGGCCAACGTCCTGACTTTC.

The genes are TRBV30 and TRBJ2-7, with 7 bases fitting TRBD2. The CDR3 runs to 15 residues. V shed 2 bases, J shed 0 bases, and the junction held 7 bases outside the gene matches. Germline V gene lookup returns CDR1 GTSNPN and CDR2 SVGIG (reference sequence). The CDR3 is CAWSTPAGSSYEQYF. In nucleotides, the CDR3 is TGTGCCTGGAGTACCCCAGCGGGAAGCTCCTACGAGCAGTACTTC.

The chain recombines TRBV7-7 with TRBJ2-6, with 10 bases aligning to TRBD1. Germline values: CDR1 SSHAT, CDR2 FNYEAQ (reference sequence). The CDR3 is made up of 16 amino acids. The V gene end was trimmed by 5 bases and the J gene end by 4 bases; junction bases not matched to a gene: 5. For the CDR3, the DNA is TGTGCCAGCAGCCCCGACAGGGGGCTCGGGGCCAACGTCCTGACTTTC. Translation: CASSPDRGLGANVLTF.

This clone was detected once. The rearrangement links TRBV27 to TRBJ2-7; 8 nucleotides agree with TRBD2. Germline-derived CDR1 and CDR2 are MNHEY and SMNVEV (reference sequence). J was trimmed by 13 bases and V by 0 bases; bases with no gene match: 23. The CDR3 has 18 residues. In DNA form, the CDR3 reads TGTGCCAGCAGTTTATCCGATACGCATTCGAAGACTAGCGCGAGTTACTACTTC. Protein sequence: CASSLSDTHSKTSASYYF.

CDR3 sequence (DNA): TGTGCCAGCAGTCCTTGGACAGAAAATTCACCCCTCCACTTT. Translating it yields CASSPWTENSPLHF. This rearrangement joins TRBV25-1 to TRBJ1-6; a weak D match, TRBD1 (6 bases). CDR1 and CDR2 (germline): MGHDK, SYGVNS. The CDR3 spans 14 residues. Trimming took off 5 bases at V and 7 bases at J, with 12 bases between the two ends.

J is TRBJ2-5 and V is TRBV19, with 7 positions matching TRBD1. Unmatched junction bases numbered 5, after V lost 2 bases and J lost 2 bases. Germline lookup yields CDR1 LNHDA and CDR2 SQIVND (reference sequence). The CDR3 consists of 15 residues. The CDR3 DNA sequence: TGTGCCAGTAGTATATCGCAGGGGGAACAAGAGACCCAGTACTTC. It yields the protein CASSISQGEQETQYF. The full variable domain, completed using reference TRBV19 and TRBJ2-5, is DGGITQSPKYLFRKEGQNVTLSCEQNLNHDAMYWYRQDPGQGLRLIYYSQIVNDFQKGDIAEGYSVSREKKESFPLTVTSAQKNPTAFYLCASSISQGEQETQYFGPGTRLLVL.

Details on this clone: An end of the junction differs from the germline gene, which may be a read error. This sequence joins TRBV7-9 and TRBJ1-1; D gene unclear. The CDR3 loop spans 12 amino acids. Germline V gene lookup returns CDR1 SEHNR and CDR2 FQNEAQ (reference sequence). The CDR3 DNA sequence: TGTTCCAGCAGCTTCGATCAGTTTGAAGCTTTCTTT. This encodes CSSSFDQFEAFF.

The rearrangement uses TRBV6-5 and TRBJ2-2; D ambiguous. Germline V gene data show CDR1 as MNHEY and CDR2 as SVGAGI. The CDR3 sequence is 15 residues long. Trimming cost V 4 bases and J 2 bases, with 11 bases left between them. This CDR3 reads CASSSYSPNTGELFF. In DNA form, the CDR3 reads TGTGCCAGCAGTTCGTACAGTCCAAACACCGGGGAGCTGTTTTTT.

The CDR3 bases are TGTGCCAGCAGTCTACGTCGGACTAGCCTCTCCTACGAGCAGTACTTC. Protein sequence: CASSLRRTSLSYEQYF. This chain connects TRBV28 to TRBJ2-7, with 8 bases fitting TRBD2. This CDR3 spans 16 amino acids. With 5 bases clipped from V and 0 bases from J, the junction kept 9 bases outside the gene matches. The germline V gene has CDR1 MDHEN and CDR2 SYDVKM.

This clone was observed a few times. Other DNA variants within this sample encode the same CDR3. CDR3 bases: TGTGCCAGCAGCTTAGATGGGACAGCTGGCTACACCTTC. This codes for CASSLDGTAGYTF. The chain couples TRBV11-2 to TRBJ1-2, with TRBD1 identical over 7 bases. This CDR3 region has 13 residues. Unmatched junction bases numbered 2, after V lost 0 bases and J lost 7 bases. Germline V CDR1 and CDR2: SGHAT, FQNNGV.

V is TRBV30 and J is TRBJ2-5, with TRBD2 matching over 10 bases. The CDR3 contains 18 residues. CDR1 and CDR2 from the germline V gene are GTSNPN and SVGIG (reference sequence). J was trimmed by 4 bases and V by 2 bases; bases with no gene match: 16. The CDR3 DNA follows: TGTGCCTGGAGTTCCTCGCAAGCGGGAGGGCTTGAAGTAGAGACCCAGTACTTC. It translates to CAWSSSQAGGLEVETQYF. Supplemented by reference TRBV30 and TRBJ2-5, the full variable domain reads SQTIHQWPATLVQPVGSPLSLECTVEGTSNPNLYWYRQAAGRGLQLLFYSVGIGQISSEVPQNLSASRPQDRQFILSSKKLLLSDSGFYLCAWSSSQAGGLEVETQYFGPGTRLLVL.

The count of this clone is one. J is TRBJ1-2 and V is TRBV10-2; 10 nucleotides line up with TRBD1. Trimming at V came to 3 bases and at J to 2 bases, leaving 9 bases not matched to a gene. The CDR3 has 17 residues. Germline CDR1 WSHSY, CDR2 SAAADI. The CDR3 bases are TGCGCCAGCAGTGACCCGGGACAGGGGACATCAAACTATGGCTACACCTTC. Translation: CASSDPGQGTSNYGYTF.

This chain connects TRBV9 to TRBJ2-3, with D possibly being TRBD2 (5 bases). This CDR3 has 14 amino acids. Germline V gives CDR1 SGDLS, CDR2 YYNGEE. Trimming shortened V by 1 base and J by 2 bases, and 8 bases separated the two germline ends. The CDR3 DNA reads TGTGCCAGCAGCGTACGGGATTACACAGATACGCAGTATTTT. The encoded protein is CASSVRDYTDTQYF. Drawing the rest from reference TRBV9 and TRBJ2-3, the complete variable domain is DSGVTQTPKHLITATGQRVTLRCSPRSGDLSVYWYQQSLDQGLQFLIQYYNGEERAKGNILERFSAQQFPDLHSELNLSSLELGDSALYFCASSVRDYTDTQYFGPGTRLTVL.

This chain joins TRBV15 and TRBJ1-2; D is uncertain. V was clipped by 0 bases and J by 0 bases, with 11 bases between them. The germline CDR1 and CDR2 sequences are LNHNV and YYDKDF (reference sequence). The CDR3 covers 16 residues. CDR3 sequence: CATSRDVTASNYGYTF. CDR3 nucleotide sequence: TGTGCCACCAGCAGAGATGTCACAGCCTCTAACTATGGCTACACCTTC.

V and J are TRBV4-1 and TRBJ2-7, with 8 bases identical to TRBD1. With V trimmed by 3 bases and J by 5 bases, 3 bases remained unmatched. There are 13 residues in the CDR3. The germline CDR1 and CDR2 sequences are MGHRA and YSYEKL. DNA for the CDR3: TGCGCCAGCAGCCACGGACAGGGCCACGAGCAGTACTTC. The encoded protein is CASSHGQGHEQYF.

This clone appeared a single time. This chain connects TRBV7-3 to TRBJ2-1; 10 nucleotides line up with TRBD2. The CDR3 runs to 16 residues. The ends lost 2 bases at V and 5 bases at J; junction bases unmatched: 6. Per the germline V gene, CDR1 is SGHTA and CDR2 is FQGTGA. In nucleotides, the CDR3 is TGTGCCAGCAGCTTACCCGGGGGGACTAGCGACAATGAGCAGTTCTTC. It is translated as CASSLPGGTSDNEQFF.

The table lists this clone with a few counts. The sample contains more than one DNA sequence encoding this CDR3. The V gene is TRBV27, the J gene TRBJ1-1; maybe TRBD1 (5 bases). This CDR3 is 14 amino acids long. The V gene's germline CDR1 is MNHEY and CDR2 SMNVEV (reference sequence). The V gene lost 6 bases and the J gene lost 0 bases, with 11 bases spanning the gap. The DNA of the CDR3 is TGTGCCAGCAGGAGCGACAGTTTGAACACTGAAGCTTTCTTT. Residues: CASRSDSLNTEAFF.

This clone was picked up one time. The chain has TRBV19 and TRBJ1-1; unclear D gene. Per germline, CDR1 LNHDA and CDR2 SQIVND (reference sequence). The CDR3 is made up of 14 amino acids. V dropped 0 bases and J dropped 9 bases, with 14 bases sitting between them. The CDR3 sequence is CASSIDPQVTQAFF. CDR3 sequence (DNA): TGTGCCAGTAGTATAGATCCTCAGGTGACCCAAGCTTTCTTT.

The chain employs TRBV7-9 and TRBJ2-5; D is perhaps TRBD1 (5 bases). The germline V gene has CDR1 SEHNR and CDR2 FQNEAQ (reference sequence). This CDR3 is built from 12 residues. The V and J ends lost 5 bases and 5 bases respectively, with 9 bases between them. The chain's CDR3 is CASSPGQETQYF. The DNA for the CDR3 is TGTGCCAGCAGCCCAGGGCAGGAGACCCAGTACTTC.

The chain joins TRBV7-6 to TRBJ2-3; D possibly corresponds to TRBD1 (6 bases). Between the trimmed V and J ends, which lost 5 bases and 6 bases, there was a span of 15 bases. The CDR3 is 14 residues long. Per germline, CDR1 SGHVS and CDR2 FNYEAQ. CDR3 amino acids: CASSTSYRADTQYF. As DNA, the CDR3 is TGTGCCAGCAGCACGTCGTACAGGGCTGATACGCAGTATTTT. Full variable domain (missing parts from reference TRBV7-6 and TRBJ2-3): GAGVSQSPRYKVTKRGQDVALRCDPISGHVSLYWYRQALGQGPEFLTYFNYEAQQDKSGLPNDRFSAERPEGSISTLTIQRTEQRDSAMYRCASSTSYRADTQYFGPGTRLTVL.